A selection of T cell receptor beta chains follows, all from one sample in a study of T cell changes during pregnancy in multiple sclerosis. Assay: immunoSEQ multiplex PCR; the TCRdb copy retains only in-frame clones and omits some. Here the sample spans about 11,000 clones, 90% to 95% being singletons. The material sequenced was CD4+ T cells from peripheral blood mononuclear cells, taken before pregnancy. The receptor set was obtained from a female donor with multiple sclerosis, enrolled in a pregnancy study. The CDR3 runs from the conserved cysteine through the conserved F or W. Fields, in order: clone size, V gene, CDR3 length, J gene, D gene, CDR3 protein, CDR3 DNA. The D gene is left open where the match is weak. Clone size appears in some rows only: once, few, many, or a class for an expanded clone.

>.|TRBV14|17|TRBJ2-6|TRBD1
CASSQGTGIFGANVLTF
TGTGCCAGCAGCCAAGGGACAGGGATATTTGGGGCCAACGTCCTGACTTTC
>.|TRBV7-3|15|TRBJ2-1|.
CASSLSSDSYNEQFF
TGTGCCAGCAGCTTAAGTAGCGATTCCTACAATGAGCAGTTCTTC
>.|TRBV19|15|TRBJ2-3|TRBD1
CASGDRGLRTDTQYF
TGTGCCAGTGGGGACAGGGGGCTCCGCACAGATACGCAGTATTTT
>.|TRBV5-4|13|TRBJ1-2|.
CASSFLQFYGYTF
TGTGCCAGCAGCTTTTTACAGTTTTATGGCTACACCTTC
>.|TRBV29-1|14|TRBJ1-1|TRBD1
CSTGQGAGNTEAFF
TGCAGCACAGGACAGGGGGCGGGGAACACTGAAGCTTTCTTT
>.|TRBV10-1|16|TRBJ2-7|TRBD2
CASSESGGTGSYEQYF
TGCGCCAGCAGTGAGTCGGGAGGGACGGGAAGCTACGAGCAGTACTTC
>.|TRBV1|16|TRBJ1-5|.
CTSSRKGQGGNQPQHF
TGCACCAGCAGCCGAAAAGGACAGGGTGGCAATCAGCCCCAGCATTTT
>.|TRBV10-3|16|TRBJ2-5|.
CAISESRASFPETQYF
TGTGCCATCAGTGAGTCGCGGGCATCCTTCCCAGAGACCCAGTACTTC
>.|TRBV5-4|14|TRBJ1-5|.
CASSLGGLDQPQHF
TGTGCCAGCAGCTTGGGAGGGCTGGATCAGCCCCAGCATTTT
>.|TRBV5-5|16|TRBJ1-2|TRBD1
CASSERPGQASWGYTF
TGTGCCAGCAGCGAAAGACCGGGACAGGCGTCATGGGGCTACACCTTC
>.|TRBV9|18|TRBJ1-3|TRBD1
CASSPSPRTGGSGNTIYF
TGTGCCAGCAGCCCCTCCCCCCGGACAGGGGGCTCTGGAAACACCATATATTTT
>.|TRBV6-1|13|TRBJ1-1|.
CASSDGGNTEAFF
TGTGCCAGCAGTGACGGAGGGAACACTGAAGCTTTCTTT
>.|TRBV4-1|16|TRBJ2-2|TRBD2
CASSPLGGANTGELFF
TGCGCCAGCAGCCCCTTGGGGGGGGCGAACACCGGGGAGCTGTTTTTT
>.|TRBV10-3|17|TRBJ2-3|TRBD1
CAISRMKSDRGPDTQYF
TGTGCCATCAGTCGAATGAAATCGGACAGGGGTCCCGATACGCAGTATTTT
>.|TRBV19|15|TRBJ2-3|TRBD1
CASSIDRRQGITQYF
TGTGCCAGTAGTATAGATCGGCGACAGGGAATTACGCAGTATTTT
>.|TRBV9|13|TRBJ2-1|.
CASSVARGGEQFF
TGTGCCAGCAGCGTAGCAAGGGGCGGAGAGCAGTTCTTC
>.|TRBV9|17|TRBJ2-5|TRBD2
CASSALPSGGAGETQYF
TGTGCCAGCAGCGCACTACCTAGCGGGGGGGCCGGGGAGACCCAGTACTTC
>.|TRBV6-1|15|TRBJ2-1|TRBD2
CASSETSGGATEQFF
TGTGCCAGCAGTGAGACTAGCGGGGGGGCCACTGAGCAGTTCTTC
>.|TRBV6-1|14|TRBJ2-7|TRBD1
CASRPGQGSYEQYF
TGTGCCAGCAGGCCGGGACAGGGATCCTACGAGCAGTACTTC
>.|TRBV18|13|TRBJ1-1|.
CASSPKGVSEAFF
TGTGCCAGCTCACCAAAGGGGGTGAGTGAAGCTTTCTTT
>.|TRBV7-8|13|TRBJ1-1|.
CATRGRVNTEAFF
TGTGCCACACGAGGGAGGGTGAACACTGAAGCTTTCTTT
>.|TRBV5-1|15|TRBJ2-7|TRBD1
CASSLMQGEGYEQYF
TGCGCCAGCAGCTTGATGCAGGGGGAAGGCTACGAGCAGTACTTC
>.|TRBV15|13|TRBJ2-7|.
CATSRDPTYEQYF
TGTGCCACCAGCAGAGACCCTACTTACGAGCAGTACTTC
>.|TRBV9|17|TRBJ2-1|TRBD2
CASSFSLAGGIYNEQFF
TGTGCCAGCAGCTTCAGCCTAGCGGGGGGGATCTACAATGAGCAGTTCTTC
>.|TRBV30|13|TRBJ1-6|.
CAWAGLKESPLHF
TGTGCCTGGGCCGGACTAAAGGAATCACCCCTCCACTTT
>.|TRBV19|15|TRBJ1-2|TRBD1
CASSTTDRGGYGYTF
TGTGCCAGTAGTACAACGGACAGGGGGGGATATGGCTACACCTTC
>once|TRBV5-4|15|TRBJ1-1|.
CASSAVSAMNTEAFF
TGTGCCAGCAGCGCGGTCTCGGCTATGAACACTGAAGCTTTCTTT
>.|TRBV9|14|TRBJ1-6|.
CASSVGDFNSPLHF
TGTGCCAGCAGCGTAGGAGATTTTAATTCACCCCTCCACTTT
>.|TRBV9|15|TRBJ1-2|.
CASSSGGEGRYGYTF
TGTGCCAGCAGCTCAGGTGGGGAAGGGAGATATGGCTACACCTTC
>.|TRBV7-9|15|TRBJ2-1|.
CASSLVLGDGQRPFF
TGTGCCAGCAGCTTAGTCTTAGGTGATGGACAAAGGCCGTTCTTC
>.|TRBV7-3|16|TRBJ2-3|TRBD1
CASSLSDRGFSGTQYF
TGTGCCAGCAGCCTCAGCGACAGGGGGTTTTCGGGTACGCAGTATTTT
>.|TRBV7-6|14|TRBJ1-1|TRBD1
CASSLVTGSLEAFF
TGTGCCAGCAGCTTAGTGACAGGGTCACTTGAAGCTTTCTTT
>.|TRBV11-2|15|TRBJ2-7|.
CASSRSDGLSYEQYF
TGTGCCAGCAGCAGATCCGATGGACTTTCCTACGAGCAGTACTTC
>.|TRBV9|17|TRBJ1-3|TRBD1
CASSVSRGDPSGNTIYF
TGTGCCAGCAGCGTGTCCAGGGGGGACCCCTCTGGAAACACCATATATTTT
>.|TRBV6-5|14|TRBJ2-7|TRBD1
CASSQGQGTYEQYF
TGTGCCAGCAGTCAGGGACAGGGGACCTACGAGCAGTACTTC
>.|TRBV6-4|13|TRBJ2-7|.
CASSSRVGHEQYF
TGTGCCAGCAGCTCCAGGGTAGGCCACGAGCAGTACTTC
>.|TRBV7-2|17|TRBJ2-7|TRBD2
CASSSGLALVEGHEQYF
TGTGCCAGCAGCTCAGGACTAGCCCTTGTTGAGGGGCACGAGCAGTACTTC